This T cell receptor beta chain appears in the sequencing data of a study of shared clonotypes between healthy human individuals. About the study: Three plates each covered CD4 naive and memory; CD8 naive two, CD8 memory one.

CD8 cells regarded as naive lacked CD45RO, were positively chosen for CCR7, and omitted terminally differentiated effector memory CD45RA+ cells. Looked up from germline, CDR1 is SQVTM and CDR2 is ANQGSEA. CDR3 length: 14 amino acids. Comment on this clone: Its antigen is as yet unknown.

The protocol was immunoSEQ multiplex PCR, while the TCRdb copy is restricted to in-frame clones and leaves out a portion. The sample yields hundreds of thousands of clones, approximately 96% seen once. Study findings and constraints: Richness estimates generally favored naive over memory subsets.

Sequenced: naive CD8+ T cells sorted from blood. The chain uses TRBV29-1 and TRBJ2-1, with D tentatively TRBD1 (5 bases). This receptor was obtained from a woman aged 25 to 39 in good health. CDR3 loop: CSARVGNSYNEQFF. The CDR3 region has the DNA TGCAGTGCCAGGGTGGGTAACTCCTACAATGAGCAGTTCTTC.